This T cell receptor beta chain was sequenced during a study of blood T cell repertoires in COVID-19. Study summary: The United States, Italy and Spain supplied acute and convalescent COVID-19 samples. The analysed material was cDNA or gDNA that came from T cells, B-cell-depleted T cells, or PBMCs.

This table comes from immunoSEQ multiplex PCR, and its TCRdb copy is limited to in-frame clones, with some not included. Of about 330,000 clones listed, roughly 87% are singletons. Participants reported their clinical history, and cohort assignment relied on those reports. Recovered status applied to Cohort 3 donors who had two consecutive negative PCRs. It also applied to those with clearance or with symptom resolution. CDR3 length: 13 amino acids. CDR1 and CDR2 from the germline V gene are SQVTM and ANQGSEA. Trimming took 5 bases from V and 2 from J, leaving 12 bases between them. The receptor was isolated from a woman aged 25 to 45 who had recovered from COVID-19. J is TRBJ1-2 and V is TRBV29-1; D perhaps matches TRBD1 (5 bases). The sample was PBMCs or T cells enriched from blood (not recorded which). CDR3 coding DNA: TGCAGCGTTACTCCTCGACAGAACTATGGCTACACCTTC. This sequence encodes CSVTPRQNYGYTF.